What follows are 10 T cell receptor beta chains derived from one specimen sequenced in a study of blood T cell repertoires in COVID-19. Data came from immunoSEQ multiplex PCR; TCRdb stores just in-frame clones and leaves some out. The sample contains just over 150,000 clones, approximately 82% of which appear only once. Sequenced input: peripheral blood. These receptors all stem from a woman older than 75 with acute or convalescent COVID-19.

The CDR3 sequence: CASSEDRAYEQYF. CDR3 DNA sequence: TGCGCCAGCAGCGAGGACAGAGCCTACGAGCAGTACTTC. The chain recombines TRBV5-1 with TRBJ2-7; weak D call: TRBD1 (6 bases). CDR1 SGHRS and CDR2 YFSETQ come from the germline V gene. The length of the CDR3 is 13 residues. Trimming took off 4 bases at V and 2 bases at J, with 10 bases between the two ends.

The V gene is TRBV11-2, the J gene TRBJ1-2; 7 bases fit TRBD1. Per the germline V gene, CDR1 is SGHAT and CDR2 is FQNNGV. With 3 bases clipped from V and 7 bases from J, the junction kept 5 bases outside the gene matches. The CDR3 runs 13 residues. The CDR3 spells CASSFSPGGGYTF. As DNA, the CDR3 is TGTGCCAGCAGCTTCTCACCAGGGGGTGGCTACACCTTC.

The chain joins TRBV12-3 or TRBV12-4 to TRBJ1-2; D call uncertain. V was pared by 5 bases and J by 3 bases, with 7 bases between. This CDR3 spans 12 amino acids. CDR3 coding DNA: TGTGCCAGCAGTCTCACAGACTATGGCTACACCTTC. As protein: CASSLTDYGYTF.

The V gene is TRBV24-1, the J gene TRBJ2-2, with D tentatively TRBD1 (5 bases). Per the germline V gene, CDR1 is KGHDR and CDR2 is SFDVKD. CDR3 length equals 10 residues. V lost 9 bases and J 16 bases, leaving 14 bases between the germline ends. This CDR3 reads CATGRQGPFF. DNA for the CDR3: TGTGCCACCGGACGGCAGGGCCCGTTTTTT.

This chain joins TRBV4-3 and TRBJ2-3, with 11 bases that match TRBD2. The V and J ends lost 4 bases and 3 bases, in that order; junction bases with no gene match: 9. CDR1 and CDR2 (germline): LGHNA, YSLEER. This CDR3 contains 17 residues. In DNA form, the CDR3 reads TGCGCCAGCAGCCGATCCTTAGCGGGAGGGTTGACAGATACGCAGTATTTT. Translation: CASSRSLAGGLTDTQYF.

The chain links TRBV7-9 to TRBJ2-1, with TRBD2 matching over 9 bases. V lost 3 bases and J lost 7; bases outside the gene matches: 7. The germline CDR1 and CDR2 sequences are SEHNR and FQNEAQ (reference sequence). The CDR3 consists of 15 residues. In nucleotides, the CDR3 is TGTGCCAGCAGCTTCGGGGCTAGCGGGAAGAATGAGCAGTTCTTC. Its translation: CASSFGASGKNEQFF. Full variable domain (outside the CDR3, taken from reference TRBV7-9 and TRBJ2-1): DTGVSQNPRHKITKRGQNVTFRCDPISEHNRLYWYRQTLGQGPEFLTYFQNEAQLEKSRLLSDRFSAERPKGSFSTLEIQRTEQGDSAMYLCASSFGASGKNEQFFGPGTRLTVL.

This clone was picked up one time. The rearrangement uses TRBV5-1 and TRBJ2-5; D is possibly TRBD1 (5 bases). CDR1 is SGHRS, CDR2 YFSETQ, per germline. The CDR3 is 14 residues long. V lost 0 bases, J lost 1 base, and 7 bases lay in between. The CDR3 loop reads CASSLGQLQETQYF. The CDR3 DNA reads TGCGCCAGCAGCTTGGGACAGCTCCAAGAGACCCAGTACTTC.

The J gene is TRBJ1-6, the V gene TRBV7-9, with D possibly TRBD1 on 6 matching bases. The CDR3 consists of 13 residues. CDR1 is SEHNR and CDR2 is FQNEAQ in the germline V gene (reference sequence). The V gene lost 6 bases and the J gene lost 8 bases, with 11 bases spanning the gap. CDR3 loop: CASSRQDDSPLHF. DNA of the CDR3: TGTGCCAGCAGTCGACAGGACGATTCACCCCTCCACTTT.

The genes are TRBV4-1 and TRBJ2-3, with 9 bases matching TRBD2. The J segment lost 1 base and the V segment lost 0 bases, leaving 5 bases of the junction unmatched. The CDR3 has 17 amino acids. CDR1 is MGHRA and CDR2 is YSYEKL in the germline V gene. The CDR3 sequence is CASSQDGGGRGTDTQYF. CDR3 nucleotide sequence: TGCGCCAGCAGCCAAGATGGGGGCGGGAGGGGCACAGATACGCAGTATTTT.

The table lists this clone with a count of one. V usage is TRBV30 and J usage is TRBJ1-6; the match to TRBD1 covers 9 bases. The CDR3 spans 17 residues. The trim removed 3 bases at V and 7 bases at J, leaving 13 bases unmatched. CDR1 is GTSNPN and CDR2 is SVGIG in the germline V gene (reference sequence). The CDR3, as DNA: TGTGCCTGGAGACTCAATCCGGGACAGGGAGGCAATTCACCCCTCCACTTT. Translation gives CAWRLNPGQGGNSPLHF.